The T cell receptor beta chain under discussion was sequenced for a study of T cell clonality in common variable immunodeficiency. This clone was detected ten times or more. The CDR3 end falls 3 residues outside the read, so it is completed with the germline J gene. Libraries were prepared by immunoSEQ multiplex PCR; TCRdb keeps only in-frame clonotypes and omits some of them. The profile covers around 30,000 clones, none occurring a single time. Germline CDR1 reads DFQATT; CDR2 reads SNEGSKA (reference sequence). V was pared by 5 bases and J by 6 bases, with 5 bases of the junction left unmatched. The CDR3 has 13 residues.

This clonotype originated in a person aged 18 to 69 in good health. The sequencing input was peripheral blood mononuclear cells. The rearrangement joins TRBV20-1 to TRBJ1-4; TRBD1 agrees at 8 bases. The covered CDR3 bases are TGCAGTGCTGGACAGGGCGTGGATGAAAAA. Translating it yields CSAGQGVDEK. The entire CDR3 protein reads CSAGQGVDEKLFF.